This T cell receptor beta chain was captured in a study of cytomegalovirus exposure and HLA in healthy donors. With 60 Vbeta and 13 Jbeta primers, the PCR was carried out. The assay was immunoSEQ multiplex PCR, and TCRdb's table has in-frame clones only and misses some. This sample carries more than 150,000 clones, roughly 87% of them seen once, and the ten largest clones take about 0.23%. Study-wide results and limits: In vitro work confirmed that three CMV-associated chains recognize CMV antigens. Researchers had no immune exposure information except CMV serostatus available.

A remark on this clone: Its target is unknown.

Sequencing input: PBMCs. The receptor's source is a girl under three years old in good health and CMV-seronegative.

The CDR3 coding sequence is TGCGCCAGCAGCTTGGAGCTAGCGGGAAGCCACAATGAGCAGTTCTTC. Encoded protein: CASSLELAGSHNEQFF. The chain links TRBV5-1 to TRBJ2-1; 9 nucleotides line up with TRBD2. The junction had 6 bases not matched to a gene; V was cut back by 0 bases and J by 5 bases. This CDR3 region has 16 residues. CDR1 SGHRS and CDR2 YFSETQ come from the germline V gene.